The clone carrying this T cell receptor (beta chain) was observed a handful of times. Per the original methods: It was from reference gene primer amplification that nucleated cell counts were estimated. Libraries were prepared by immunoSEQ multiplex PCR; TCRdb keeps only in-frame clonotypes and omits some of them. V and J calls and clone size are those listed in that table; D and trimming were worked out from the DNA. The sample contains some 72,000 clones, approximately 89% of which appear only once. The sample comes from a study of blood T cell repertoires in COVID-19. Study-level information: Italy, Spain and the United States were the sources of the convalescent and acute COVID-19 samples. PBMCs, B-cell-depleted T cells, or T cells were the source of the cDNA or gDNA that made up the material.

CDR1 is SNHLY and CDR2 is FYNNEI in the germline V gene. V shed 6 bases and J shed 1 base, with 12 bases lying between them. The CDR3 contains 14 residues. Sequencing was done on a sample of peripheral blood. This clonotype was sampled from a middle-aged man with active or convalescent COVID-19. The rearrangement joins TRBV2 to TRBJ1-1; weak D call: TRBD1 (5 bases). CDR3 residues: CASSESQGNTEAFF. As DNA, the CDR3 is TGTGCCAGCAGCGAAAGCCAGGGGAACACTGAAGCTTTCTTT.